A selection of T cell receptor beta chains follows, all from one sample in a study of cytomegalovirus exposure and HLA in healthy donors. TCRdb's table, derived via immunoSEQ multiplex PCR, lists solely in-frame clones and lacks some. The table has 150,000 to 200,000 clones, roughly 80% seen once. Sequenced: PBMCs. These receptors originate from a man aged 40-49 years in good health and CMV-seronegative. Both conserved end residues are part of each CDR3. Size tells how often a clone was seen (once, few, many) or the class of an expanded clone, and some rows leave it out.

V,J,size,CDR3
TRBV18,TRBJ1-4,once,CASSPDRNEKLFF
TRBV7-2,TRBJ1-2,.,CASSPGVFNYGYTF
TRBV5-1,TRBJ2-5,.,CASSPGGGETQYF
TRBV6-1,TRBJ1-2,.,CASSQGWSGYTF
TRBV2,TRBJ1-2,.,CASIGPGRSGYTF
TRBV7-6,TRBJ2-1,.,CASSYRQGSSPFDEQFF
TRBV7-8,TRBJ2-7,few,CASSVGQGGPYEQYF
TRBV30,TRBJ2-1,.,CAWRIAGGPPSEQFF
TRBV27,TRBJ1-5,.,CASSSRAGQLNQPQHF
TRBV7-9,TRBJ1-1,.,CASSARQGTEAFF
TRBV5-4,TRBJ1-2,few,CASYTGSGGYTF
TRBV6-5,TRBJ1-1,.,CASSYQVNTEAFF
TRBV28,TRBJ1-2,.,CASRRFSGTGTSYGYTF
TRBV7-3,TRBJ2-3,once,CASSLEASGRDTDTQYF
TRBV7-3,TRBJ2-3,.,CASSLTGGVGGTDTQYF
TRBV9,TRBJ2-2,.,CASSGKTGGGELFF
TRBV28,TRBJ1-2,.,CASWDRGRAYGYTF
TRBV7-2,TRBJ2-5,.,CASSPGGQPLGETQYF
TRBV30,TRBJ2-7,.,CAWMSRGSYEQYF
TRBV7-9,TRBJ1-6,.,CASSFLQGNNSPLHF
TRBV18,TRBJ2-4,.,CASSPPTGGSDIQYF
TRBV5-1,TRBJ1-3,.,CASSSLGQGFGNTIYF
TRBV4-3,TRBJ2-1,once,CASSPDRGDNEQFF
TRBV7-3,TRBJ2-3,once,CASSSVRPGQASTDTQYF
TRBV6-1,TRBJ1-1,.,CASSVRTGGHTEAFF
TRBV28,TRBJ1-1,.,CASGRMGRNTEAFF
TRBV9,TRBJ1-4,.,CASSYTAGFNEKLFF
TRBV11-1,TRBJ2-7,once,CASSFIQGVEQYF
TRBV18,TRBJ1-5,.,CASSRGQGNLPQHF
TRBV27,TRBJ2-2,few,CASTPQVDTGELFF
TRBV6-5,TRBJ2-2,.,CASRTASGSPGELFF
TRBV5-4,TRBJ1-5,.,CASSLGGRSQPQHF
TRBV18,TRBJ1-1,.,CASSPPGFFLTEAFF
TRBV4-2,TRBJ1-6,few,CASSQGAGEGSPLHF
TRBV29-1,TRBJ2-1,.,CSAGRQTNEQFF
TRBV28,TRBJ2-4,.,CASMEGGKNIQYF
TRBV2,TRBJ1-5,.,CASRGQYSNQPQHF
TRBV7-2,TRBJ2-3,.,CASSSRDRQYF
TRBV7-9,TRBJ1-6,.,CASSLDRSSYNSPLHF
TRBV1,TRBJ1-1,.,CTSSQLMSGGPNTEAFF
TRBV4-1,TRBJ1-1,.,CASSQERLTAIAEAFF
TRBV11-3,TRBJ2-3,.,CASSPRLAGGRADTQYF
TRBV4-3,TRBJ2-7,.,CASSQEEGSYEQYF